The 29 T cell receptor beta chains presented below share a single source sample, sequenced in a study of T-cell reconstitution after alpha-beta-depleted transplantation in children. Unique molecular identifiers were incorporated during preparation of the TCRbeta library. TCRdb independently ran MiXCR on the PCR reads; one entry per CDR3 protein. The data hold 350,000 to 500,000 distinct CDR3 sequences, with 43% observed a single time. This material consisted of PBMCs, taken before TCRalphabeta/CD19-depleted stem cell transplant. These receptors were taken from a girl aged 2 to 9 with aplastic anemia, due to receive a stem cell transplant.

The chain has TRBV20-1 and TRBJ2-5; D is possibly TRBD1 or TRBD2 (6 bases each). The CDR3 sequence is 13 residues long. The V end was cut by 6 bases, the J end by 5 bases, with 16 bases between. Germline loops: CDR1 DFQATT, CDR2 SNEGSKA (reference sequence). The CDR3 coding sequence is TGCAGTGCCCACTGGAGGGGGTCGGAGACCCAGTACTTC. This gives the protein CSAHWRGSETQYF.

V and J are TRBV29-1 and TRBJ2-5; D is undetermined. V lost 7 bases, J lost 2 bases, and 8 bases lay in between. Germline CDR1 is SQVTM and CDR2 is ANQGSEA. CDR3 length: 11 residues. The DNA for the CDR3 is TGCAGCGCCTACAGACAAGAGACCCAGTACTTC. This gives the protein CSAYRQETQYF.

This clonotype was observed a handful of times. This chain connects TRBV30 to TRBJ2-7; D gene unclear. The CDR3 runs 12 residues. Per the germline V gene, CDR1 is GTSNPN and CDR2 is SVGIG (reference sequence). The ends were cut back, 1 base at V and 3 bases at J, with 7 bases in the middle. CDR3 residues: CAWSETFYEQYF. The CDR3 DNA reads as TGTGCCTGGAGTGAGACGTTCTACGAGCAGTACTTC. Full variable domain (outside the CDR3, taken from reference TRBV30 and TRBJ2-7): SQTIHQWPATLVQPVGSPLSLECTVEGTSNPNLYWYRQAAGRGLQLLFYSVGIGQISSEVPQNLSASRPQDRQFILSSKKLLLSDSGFYLCAWSETFYEQYFGPGTRLTVT.

This sequence joins TRBV20-1 and TRBJ2-1; 16 bases match TRBD2. The CDR3 runs 18 residues. Germline loops: CDR1 DFQATT, CDR2 SNEGSKA (reference sequence). V shed 6 bases and J 0 bases; nucleotides not matched to a gene: 8. The CDR3 sequence is CSAGGTSGRGSSYNEQFF. In nucleotides, the CDR3 is TGCAGTGCCGGGGGGACTAGCGGGAGGGGAAGCTCCTACAATGAGCAGTTCTTC.

Many counts were recorded for this clonotype. This chain links TRBV6-1 with TRBJ2-5, with D perhaps being TRBD1 or TRBD2 (5 bases each). This CDR3 is 13 amino acids long. Trimming removed 7 bases at V and 9 bases at J, with 18 bases between. The V gene's germline CDR1 is MNHNS and CDR2 SASEGT. The CDR3 sequence: CASTREPLGAQYF. CDR3 sequence (DNA): TGTGCCAGCACACGGGAACCCCTAGGGGCCCAGTACTTC.

The chain is built from TRBV7-6 and TRBJ2-2; a possible D gene is TRBD2 (5 bases). Germline loops: CDR1 SGHVS, CDR2 FNYEAQ. The ends were cut back, 5 bases at V and 0 bases at J, with 16 bases in the middle. The CDR3 runs to 17 residues. The CDR3 reads CASSLRDPFSNTGELFF. The CDR3 DNA sequence: TGTGCCAGCAGCCTCCGGGATCCCTTTTCGAACACCGGGGAGCTGTTTTTT.

This clonotype was seen at least ten times. The chain links TRBV12-3 or TRBV12-4 to TRBJ1-3; 8 bases map to TRBD1. V shed 2 bases, J shed 3 bases, and the junction held 3 bases outside the gene matches. This CDR3 has 15 amino acids. The chain's CDR3 is CASSLQGALGNTIYF. As DNA, the CDR3 is TGTGCCAGCAGTTTACAGGGGGCGCTTGGAAACACCATATATTTT.

This clonotype was observed once. This chain joins TRBV13 and TRBJ2-7, with 9 nucleotides matching TRBD1. The CDR3 is 16 amino acids. V was pared by 5 bases and J by 5 bases, with 13 bases of the junction left unmatched. Germline loops: CDR1 PRHDT, CDR2 FYEKMQ (reference sequence). CDR3 coding DNA: TGTGCCAGCAGCGAATTCGGGACAGGGAAATTCCACGAGCAGTACTTC. Protein: CASSEFGTGKFHEQYF.

V and J are TRBV5-1 and TRBJ2-7, with 10 bases matching TRBD2. V was clipped by 0 bases and J by 4 bases; unmatched bases: 4. Looked up from germline, CDR1 is SGHRS and CDR2 is YFSETQ. CDR3 length: 15 residues. CDR3 region: CASSLAGTSVYEQYF. CDR3 nucleotides: TGCGCCAGCAGCTTGGCCGGGACTAGCGTTTACGAGCAGTACTTC.

The chain joins TRBV20-1 to TRBJ2-1; 8 bases match TRBD2. The germline V gene encodes CDR1 DFQATT and CDR2 SNEGSKA (reference sequence). The CDR3 totals 13 residues. V dropped 4 bases and J dropped 8; count of bases not matched to a gene: 7. CDR3 nucleotides: TGCAGTGCTACCAGCGGGAGATGGTATGAGCAGTTCTTC. Amino acid sequence: CSATSGRWYEQFF.

The gene calls are TRBV28 and TRBJ2-3; 9 positions match TRBD2. This CDR3 region has 15 residues. Losses at the gene ends were 2 bases for V and 6 bases for J; bases not matched to a gene: 6. CDR1 and CDR2 from the germline V gene are MDHEN and SYDVKM. The CDR3 protein is CASSLAGGGADTQYF. Here the CDR3 DNA reads TGTGCCAGCAGTTTAGCGGGAGGGGGGGCGGATACGCAGTATTTT.

This clonotype has at least ten counts. In DNA, the CDR3 is TGTGCCATCCTGAGGGCTGGGATCAATGAGCAGTTCTTC. It encodes CAILRAGINEQFF. The rearrangement uses TRBV2 and TRBJ2-1; a possible D gene is TRBD2 (5 bases). Per the germline V gene, CDR1 is SNHLY and CDR2 is FYNNEI. V was cut by 10 bases and J by 6 bases, with 16 bases left in between. This CDR3 comprises 13 residues.

The chain has TRBV25-1 and TRBJ2-6; either TRBD1 or TRBD2 may supply D (7 bases each). V gave up 1 base and J gave up 1 base, with 17 bases separating them. Looked up from germline, CDR1 is MGHDK and CDR2 is SYGVNS. The CDR3 length is 19 residues. This chain's CDR3 is CASSELGGTVDSGANVLTF. DNA for the CDR3: TGTGCCAGCAGTGAATTGGGGGGGACAGTCGATTCTGGGGCCAACGTCCTGACTTTC.

The genes are TRBV27 and TRBJ2-5, with TRBD1 matching over 11 bases. The V segment lost 7 bases and the J segment 3 bases; nucleotides outside the gene matches: 10. The CDR3 spans 16 residues. The V gene's germline CDR1 is MNHEY and CDR2 SMNVEV (reference sequence). This CDR3 reads CASNPRTGGGKETQYF. The DNA for the CDR3 is TGTGCCAGCAACCCTAGGACAGGGGGCGGGAAAGAGACCCAGTACTTC.

The chain links TRBV5-6 to TRBJ1-1; no definite D call. The CDR3 runs 14 residues. V was trimmed by 3 bases and J by 3 bases, leaving 12 bases between them. CDR1 is SGHDT, CDR2 YYEEEE, per germline. The CDR3 DNA sequence: TGTGCCAGCAGCTGGGCCGTTAGGGACACTGAAGCTTTCTTT. The encoded protein is CASSWAVRDTEAFF.

V usage is TRBV6-5 and J usage is TRBJ1-4, with 7 bases identical to TRBD1. Trimming took 3 bases from V and 8 from J; bases not matched to a gene: 6. Germline V gene data show CDR1 as MNHEY and CDR2 as SVGAGI. The CDR3 runs 14 residues. This CDR3 is CASSYAGQYEKLFF. As DNA, the CDR3 is TGTGCCAGCAGTTATGCGGGACAGTACGAAAAACTGTTTTTT.

CDR3 nucleotide sequence: TGCAGTGCGGTAGCGGGGGGGACCTACAATGAGCAGTTCTTC. This translates into CSAVAGGTYNEQFF. The chain recombines TRBV20-1 with TRBJ2-1; 11 nucleotides agree with TRBD2. This CDR3 is built from 14 residues. The J segment lost 2 bases and the V segment lost 6 bases, leaving 3 bases of the junction unmatched. Germline assignment: CDR1 DFQATT and CDR2 SNEGSKA (reference sequence).

V and J are TRBV6-4 and TRBJ2-1, with D maybe TRBD1 (6 bases). CDR1 MRHNA and CDR2 SNTAGT come from the germline V gene. The CDR3 length is 14 residues. Trimming left V 6 bases short and J 3 bases short, with 12 bases between. This chain's CDR3 is CASSAGGDYNEQFF. CDR3 sequence (DNA): TGTGCCAGCAGCGCTGGGGGCGACTACAATGAGCAGTTCTTC.

V usage is TRBV3-1 and J usage is TRBJ2-3, with TRBD2 matching over 9 bases. V was pared by 1 base and J by 1 base, with 9 bases of the junction left unmatched. Per the germline V gene, CDR1 is LGHDT and CDR2 is YNNKEL (reference sequence). This CDR3 is built from 18 residues. The DNA for the CDR3 is TGTGCCAGCAGCCAAGTGCTAGCGGGGATATCTGGCACAGATACGCAGTATTTT. Protein sequence: CASSQVLAGISGTDTQYF.

The chain combines TRBV6-2 or TRBV6-3 with TRBJ2-7, with unresolved D. The V gene lost 6 bases and the J gene lost 1 base, with 10 bases spanning the gap. The CDR3 runs 13 residues. Germline V lookup: CDR1 MNHEY, CDR2 SVGEGT. The CDR3 nucleotides are TGTGCCAGCAGATTTGGAAGGTCCTACGAGCAGTACTTC. It specifies CASRFGRSYEQYF.

This clonotype was counted ten times or more. CDR3 amino acids: CASRGQGASNQPQHF. CDR3 in DNA: TGTGCCAGCAGGGGACAGGGGGCGAGCAATCAGCCCCAGCATTTT. The chain carries TRBV12-3 or TRBV12-4 and TRBJ1-5, with 12 bases lining up with TRBD1. CDR3 length: 15 residues. The J segment lost 1 base and the V segment lost 6 bases, leaving 1 base of the junction unmatched.

DNA of the CDR3: TGTGCCAGCAGCCAAGAATTTCCGGGACGGCAGTACTTC. Amino acids: CASSQEFPGRQYF. The chain combines TRBV14 with TRBJ2-7, with D perhaps assigned TRBD1 or TRBD2 (5 bases each). The CDR3 has 13 amino acids. Germline values: CDR1 SGHDN, CDR2 FVKESK. Trimming removed 0 bases from V and 9 bases from J, with 12 bases in between.

The chain uses TRBV20-1 and TRBJ2-3, with a possible D match to TRBD2 (6 bases). Germline V lookup: CDR1 DFQATT, CDR2 SNEGSKA (reference sequence). Trimming took off 3 bases at V and 0 bases at J, with 16 bases between the two ends. CDR3 size: 16 residues. The CDR3 nucleotides read TGCAGTGCTAGGTTACCGGGAGACCCTAGCACAGATACGCAGTATTTT. It is translated as CSARLPGDPSTDTQYF.

Remarks on this clonotype: The junction departs from germline at one end; a sequencing error may be responsible. This rearrangement joins TRBV29-1 to TRBJ2-3; D is possibly TRBD2 (5 bases). CDR3 length equals 10 residues. Germline CDR1 reads SQVTM; CDR2 reads ANQGSEA. CDR3 bases: TGCAGCGTTGGTAGCGATAAGCAGTATTTT. Translating gives CSVGSDKQYF.

The chain recombines TRBV28 with TRBJ1-6; D is unclear. Trimming pared 5 bases from V and 7 bases from J, leaving 9 bases between. The CDR3 totals 13 residues. In germline, CDR1 is MDHEN, CDR2 SYDVKM. CDR3 sequence (DNA): TGTGCCAGCAGTCCCGAGTGGAATTCACCCCTCCACTTT. Residues: CASSPEWNSPLHF. Variable domain in full (rest from reference TRBV28 and TRBJ1-6): DVKVTQSSRYLVKRTGEKVFLECVQDMDHENMFWYRQDPGLGLRLIYFSYDVKMKEKGDIPEGYSVSREKKERFSLILESASTNQTSMYLCASSPEWNSPLHFGNGTRLTVT.

This clonotype was detected once. A much larger clone differs from this one at a single base, so this may be a read error. This chain uses TRBV5-1 with TRBJ1-5, with a weak D call TRBD1 (5 bases). The V end lost 0 bases, the J end lost 5 bases, and 12 bases lay between the germline ends. Germline-derived CDR1 and CDR2 are SGHRS and YFSETQ. This CDR3 spans 15 amino acids. CDR3 residues: CASSLGVRDDQPQHF. DNA for the CDR3: TGCGCCAGCAGCTTGGGAGTCCGGGACGATCAGCCCCAGCATTTT.

This chain joins TRBV2 and TRBJ2-4, with D perhaps matching TRBD2 (5 bases). Germline V CDR1 and CDR2: SNHLY, FYNNEI. V was trimmed by 3 bases and J by 0 bases, leaving 6 bases between them. This CDR3 is 14 amino acids long. The CDR3 loop is CASSEGVAKNIQYF. CDR3 in DNA: TGTGCCAGCAGTGAGGGAGTAGCCAAAAACATTCAGTACTTC.

In its sample, this clonotype was seen a few times. The chain combines TRBV20-1 with TRBJ2-3; possible D gene TRBD1, 5 bases. CDR3 size: 13 residues. CDR1 DFQATT and CDR2 SNEGSKA come from the germline V gene (reference sequence). The V gene lost 0 bases and the J gene lost 11 bases, with 15 bases spanning the gap. CDR3 in DNA: TGCAGTGCTAGAGAACTGATAACAGGATTGCAGTATTTT. As protein: CSARELITGLQYF.

This clonotype was seen many times. This chain uses TRBV28 with TRBJ2-7; D gene uncertain. This CDR3 contains 13 residues. Germline-derived CDR1 and CDR2 are MDHEN and SYDVKM. Trimming removed 5 bases from V and 2 bases from J, with 10 bases in between. CDR3 loop: CASSPPFPYEQYF. The CDR3 nucleotides read TGTGCCAGCAGTCCCCCCTTTCCCTACGAGCAGTACTTC.